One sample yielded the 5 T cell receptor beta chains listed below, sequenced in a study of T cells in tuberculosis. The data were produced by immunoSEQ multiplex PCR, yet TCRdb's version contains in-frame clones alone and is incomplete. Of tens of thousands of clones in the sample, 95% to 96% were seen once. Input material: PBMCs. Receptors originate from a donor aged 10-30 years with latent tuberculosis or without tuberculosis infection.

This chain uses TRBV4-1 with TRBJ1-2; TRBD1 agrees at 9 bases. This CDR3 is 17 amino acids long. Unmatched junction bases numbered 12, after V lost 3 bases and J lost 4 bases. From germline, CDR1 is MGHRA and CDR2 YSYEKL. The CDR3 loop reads CASSQSQVTGGTYGYTF. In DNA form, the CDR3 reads TGCGCCAGCAGCCAGAGTCAAGTGACAGGGGGTACCTATGGCTACACCTTC.

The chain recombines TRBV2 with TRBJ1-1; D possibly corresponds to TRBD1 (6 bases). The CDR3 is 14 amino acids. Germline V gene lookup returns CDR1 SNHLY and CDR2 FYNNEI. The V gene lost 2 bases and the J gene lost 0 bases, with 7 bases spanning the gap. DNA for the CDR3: TGTGCCAGCAGTGAACAGGGGATGAACACTGAAGCTTTCTTT. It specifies CASSEQGMNTEAFF.

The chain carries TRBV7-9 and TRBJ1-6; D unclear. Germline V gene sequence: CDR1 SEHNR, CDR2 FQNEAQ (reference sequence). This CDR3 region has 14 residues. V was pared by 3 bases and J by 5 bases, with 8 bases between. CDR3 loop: CASSFPINNSPLHF. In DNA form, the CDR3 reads TGTGCCAGCAGCTTCCCTATTAATAATTCACCCCTCCACTTT.

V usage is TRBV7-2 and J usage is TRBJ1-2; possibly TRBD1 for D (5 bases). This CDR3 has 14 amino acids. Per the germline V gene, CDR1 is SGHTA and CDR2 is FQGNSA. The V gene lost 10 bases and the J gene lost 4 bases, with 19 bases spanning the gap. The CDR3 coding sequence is TGTGCCACCCAAAGGGGCAGCCAATCCTATGGCTACACCTTC. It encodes CATQRGSQSYGYTF.

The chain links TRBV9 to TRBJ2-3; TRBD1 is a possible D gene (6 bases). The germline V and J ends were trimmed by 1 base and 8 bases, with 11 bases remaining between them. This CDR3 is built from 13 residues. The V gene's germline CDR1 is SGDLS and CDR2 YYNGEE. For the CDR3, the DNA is TGTGCCAGCAGCGTAATGGGGGCCGGTACGCAGTATTTT. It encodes CASSVMGAGTQYF.